The rows below give T cell receptor beta chains drawn from one sample of a study of T-cell memory formation after mild COVID-19. Each CDR3 protein is one row after TCRdb ran MiXCR on the 5' RACE reads. The sample has hundreds of thousands of distinct CDR3 sequences, approximately 23% seen once. Sample: PBMCs or a T cell subset sorted from them (not recorded which). The receptors here all came from an adult woman who had mild COVID-19 (a few samples of this study predate the infection). Cell type and time point are not known. Both conserved end residues are part of each CDR3. The D gene is left open where the match is weak. A row's size may be missing; if present it is once, few, many or a size class.

size: -; D: TRBD2; V: TRBV4-1; length: 18; J: TRBJ2-3; CDR3: CASSQDGGLAGSTDTQYF; DNA: TGCGCCAGCAGCCAAGATGGAGGACTAGCGGGTAGCACAGATACGCAGTATTTT
size: few; D: TRBD2; V: TRBV12-3/TRBV12-4; length: 17; J: TRBJ2-3; CDR3: CASSHILAGGPEDTQYF; DNA: TGTGCCAGCAGCCATATCCTAGCGGGAGGGCCTGAGGATACGCAGTATTTT
size: few; D: -; V: TRBV13; length: 15; J: TRBJ1-1; CDR3: CASSSGPGGNTEAFF; DNA: TGTGCCAGCAGCTCTGGGCCGGGGGGGAACACTGAAGCTTTCTTT
size: -; D: -; V: TRBV30; length: 14; J: TRBJ2-1; CDR3: CAWSGGPPVNEQFF; DNA: TGTGCCTGGAGCGGGGGGCCCCCTGTTAATGAGCAGTTCTTC
size: -; D: -; V: TRBV30; length: 15; J: TRBJ1-2; CDR3: CAWSVYGRGHYGYTF; DNA: TGTGCCTGGAGTGTATATGGACGGGGCCACTATGGCTACACCTTC
size: few; D: -; V: TRBV5-1; length: 16; J: TRBJ1-1; CDR3: CASSLAILGPDTEAFF; DNA: TGCGCCAGCAGCTTGGCCATATTGGGGCCGGACACTGAAGCTTTCTTT
size: -; D: -; V: TRBV6-2/TRBV6-3; length: 12; J: TRBJ2-7; CDR3: CASWRGSYEQYF; DNA: TGTGCCAGCTGGAGGGGATCCTACGAGCAGTACTTC
size: few; D: TRBD1; V: TRBV29-1; length: 16; J: TRBJ1-2; CDR3: CSVVISATGNNYGYTF; DNA: TGCAGCGTTGTTATTTCCGCGACAGGGAATAACTATGGCTACACCTTC
size: -; D: -; V: TRBV7-3; length: 14; J: TRBJ2-3; CDR3: CASSMGLNTDTQYF; DNA: TGTGCCAGCAGCATGGGACTGAACACAGATACGCAGTATTTT
size: few; D: -; V: TRBV6-1; length: 15; J: TRBJ2-4; CDR3: CASSDRQIAKNIQYF; DNA: TGTGCCAGCAGTGATCGACAGATAGCCAAAAACATTCAGTACTTC
size: -; D: -; V: TRBV6-1; length: 15; J: TRBJ1-4; CDR3: CASRSYRGPIEKLFF; DNA: TGTGCCAGCAGGTCGTATCGGGGACCCATTGAAAAACTGTTTTTT